Listed here are 28 T cell receptor beta chains from one sample, sequenced in a study of blood T cell repertoires in COVID-19. Sequencing used immunoSEQ multiplex PCR; TCRdb keeps in-frame clones, though not all of them. Of 84,000 or so clones listed, roughly 80% were seen once; the top ten hold around 10%. Sequenced sample: peripheral blood. The receptors derive from a human donor in a cohort sampled during active COVID-19.

This chain joins TRBV7-9 and TRBJ2-7; D is ambiguous. V was trimmed by 1 base and J by 5 bases, leaving 12 bases between them. The CDR3 contains 14 residues. CDR1 is SEHNR, CDR2 FQNEAQ, per germline (reference sequence). CDR3 region: CASSLGAPRDEQYF. The CDR3 bases are TGTGCCAGCAGCTTAGGAGCCCCTCGGGACGAGCAGTACTTC.

This clone came up once. This chain uses TRBV10-3 with TRBJ1-2; D is undetermined. Germline V gives CDR1 ENHRY, CDR2 SYGVKD. This CDR3 comprises 13 residues. The V end was cut by 5 bases, the J end by 1 base, with 8 bases between. CDR3 sequence (DNA): TGTGCCATCAGTTCAAAAAATAACTATGGCTACACCTTC. As protein: CAISSKNNYGYTF.

The chain combines TRBV3-1 (or the pseudogene TRBV3-2) with TRBJ1-6, with D unclear. The CDR3 runs 14 residues. CDR1 and CDR2 (germline): LGHDT, YNNKEL (reference sequence). Trimming stripped 4 bases from V and 10 bases from J, with 14 bases between. CDR3 amino acids: CASSPPGGASPLHF. In DNA, the CDR3 is TGTGCCAGCAGCCCCCCGGGTGGCGCCTCACCCCTCCACTTT.

The chain is built from TRBV14 and TRBJ2-3; a weak D match, TRBD1 (6 bases). V lost 0 bases, J lost 2 bases, and 9 bases lay in between. The CDR3 contains 15 residues. Germline V CDR1 and CDR2: SGHDN, FVKESK. The CDR3 here is CASSQEDSTTDTQYF. The CDR3, as DNA: TGTGCCAGCAGCCAAGAGGACAGCACCACAGATACGCAGTATTTT.

This chain links TRBV12-3 or TRBV12-4 with TRBJ1-2, with D hard to call. This CDR3 is built from 11 residues. Trimming stripped 4 bases from V and 7 bases from J, with 7 bases between. The CDR3 sequence is CASSSGSGYTF. DNA for the CDR3: TGTGCCAGCAGTTCGGGTTCTGGCTACACCTTC.

V and J are TRBV12-5 and TRBJ1-2; D is perhaps TRBD1 (6 bases). Germline loops: CDR1 LGHNT, CDR2 FRNRAP. V was pared by 3 bases and J by 7 bases, with 9 bases between. The CDR3 loop spans 12 amino acids. Written as DNA, the CDR3 is TGTGCTAGTGGTTTACAGGGACGTGGCTACACCTTC. This gives the protein CASGLQGRGYTF.

The genes are TRBV19 and TRBJ2-5, with 12 bases lining up with TRBD2. In germline, CDR1 is LNHDA, CDR2 SQIVND (reference sequence). J gave up 0 bases and V 5 bases, and 4 bases lay outside the gene matches. This CDR3 region has 16 residues. CDR3 sequence reads: CASSPGTSGYQETQYF. The CDR3 DNA is TGTGCCAGTAGTCCCGGGACTAGCGGGTACCAAGAGACCCAGTACTTC.

About this clone itself: Other DNA sequences in the same sample also yield this CDR3. The chain combines TRBV6-5 with TRBJ2-7; 8 nucleotides agree with TRBD1. V dropped 0 bases and J dropped 0; count of bases not matched to a gene: 1. Per the germline V gene, CDR1 is MNHEY and CDR2 is SVGAGI. The CDR3 extends over 15 amino acids. The CDR3 DNA reads TGTGCCAGCAGTTACTCCGGGACAGGCTCCTACGAGCAGTACTTC. It translates to CASSYSGTGSYEQYF.

V and J are TRBV5-1 and TRBJ2-7, with TRBD1 as a possible D gene (5 bases). The CDR3 is 13 residues long. Trimming took 0 bases from V and 6 from J, leaving 10 bases between them. Germline values: CDR1 SGHRS, CDR2 YFSETQ. The CDR3 region is CASSLVAQGEQYF. The CDR3 DNA reads TGCGCCAGCAGCTTGGTTGCTCAGGGCGAGCAGTACTTC.

The sample holds one count of this clone. The genes are TRBV5-1 and TRBJ2-1; D gene unclear. This CDR3 region has 14 residues. Germline-derived CDR1 and CDR2 are SGHRS and YFSETQ. V was shortened by 0 bases and J by 2 bases, with 6 bases between the two germline ends. This chain's CDR3 is CASSLGEPYNEQFF. In DNA form, the CDR3 reads TGCGCCAGCAGCTTGGGCGAGCCCTACAATGAGCAGTTCTTC.

The chain uses TRBV5-1 and TRBJ2-7; no clear D. V was pared by 0 bases and J by 3 bases, with 7 bases between. The CDR3 extends over 13 amino acids. Germline assignment: CDR1 SGHRS and CDR2 YFSETQ. DNA of the CDR3: TGCGCCAGCAGCTTGGGGTCAGACTACGAGCAGTACTTC. Translating gives CASSLGSDYEQYF.

The chain couples TRBV6-5 to TRBJ1-4, with D perhaps matching TRBD1 (6 bases). The CDR3 runs to 15 residues. The germline gives CDR1 MNHEY, CDR2 SVGAGI. V lost 6 bases and J 7 bases, leaving 18 bases between the germline ends. CDR3 protein: CASRGTLLLSEKLFF. CDR3 nucleotide sequence: TGTGCCAGCAGGGGGACACTTCTCCTTTCTGAAAAACTGTTTTTT.

The table lists this clone with a few counts. The chain uses TRBV6-5 and TRBJ2-7; D possibly corresponds to TRBD2 (6 bases). Trimming pared 4 bases from V and 0 bases from J, leaving 10 bases between. CDR1 is MNHEY, CDR2 SVGAGI, per germline. The CDR3 loop spans 14 amino acids. CDR3 sequence reads: CASSSGGTSYEQYF. DNA of the CDR3: TGTGCCAGCAGTTCCGGGGGTACCTCCTACGAGCAGTACTTC.

The chain carries TRBV11-1 and TRBJ1-6; 8 bases agree with TRBD1. With V trimmed by 2 bases and J by 10 bases, 4 bases remained unmatched. The CDR3 is 14 residues long. CDR1 SGHAT and CDR2 FQDESV come from the germline V gene (reference sequence). The CDR3 region is CASSLYRGVSPLHF. As DNA, the CDR3 is TGTGCCAGCAGCTTATACAGGGGGGTATCACCCCTCCACTTT.

V gene TRBV15 combines with J gene TRBJ2-6; D may be TRBD1 (5 bases). CDR1 and CDR2 from the germline V gene are LNHNV and YYDKDF (reference sequence). The CDR3 has 18 amino acids. V was clipped by 0 bases and J by 0 bases, with 12 bases between them. The CDR3 loop is CATSRDYRPSSGANVLTF. For the CDR3, the DNA is TGTGCCACCAGCAGAGATTACAGGCCGAGCTCTGGGGCCAACGTCCTGACTTTC.

This chain links TRBV5-5 with TRBJ1-4; TRBD1 matches at 7 bases. J lost 8 bases, V lost 1 base, and 5 bases had no gene match. Germline assignment: CDR1 SGHKS and CDR2 YYEKEE (reference sequence). The CDR3 extends over 14 amino acids. The CDR3 here is CASSLTGAREKLFF. The CDR3 DNA sequence: TGTGCCAGCAGCTTGACAGGGGCCCGGGAAAAACTGTTTTTT.

Here the CDR3 DNA reads TGTGCCAGCAGCTTTAGTCTAGCGGGGAGGGGTCGCAATGAGCAGTTCTTC. It codes for CASSFSLAGRGRNEQFF. V gene TRBV7-3 combines with J gene TRBJ2-1, with 9 bases aligning to TRBD2. V lost 3 bases, J lost 6 bases, and 12 bases stayed unmatched. CDR1 is SGHTA, CDR2 FQGTGA, per germline. The CDR3 extends over 17 amino acids. Using reference TRBV7-3 and TRBJ2-1 for the parts outside the CDR3, the full variable domain is GAGVSQTPSNKVTEKGKYVELRCDPISGHTALYWYRQSLGQGPEFLIYFQGTGAADDSGLPNDRFFAVRPEGSVSTLKIQRTERGDSAVYLCASSFSLAGRGRNEQFFGPGTRLTVL.

Only a few counts were recorded for this clone. V is TRBV3-1 (or the pseudogene TRBV3-2) and J is TRBJ1-2; D perhaps matches TRBD1 (6 bases). The V end was cut by 4 bases, the J end by 2 bases, with 14 bases between. The germline V gene has CDR1 LGHDT and CDR2 YNNKEL (reference sequence). The CDR3 is made up of 15 amino acids. CDR3 loop: CASSLGPQGNYGYTF. In DNA form, the CDR3 reads TGTGCCAGCAGCCTCGGTCCACAGGGAAACTATGGCTACACCTTC.

The CDR3 DNA follows: TGCAGCGTTAAAGGTGGACAAGGTTACTACGAGCAGTACTTC. This gives the protein CSVKGGQGYYEQYF. V usage is TRBV29-1 and J usage is TRBJ2-7, with a tentative D call TRBD1 (5 bases). V was trimmed by 5 bases and J by 3 bases, leaving 17 bases between them. Germline CDR1 is SQVTM and CDR2 is ANQGSEA. The CDR3 sequence is 14 residues long.

CDR3 DNA sequence: TGTGCCTGGAGTAGGGGGAGACAGGGGGCCTACGAGCAGTACTTC. Translated, it gives CAWSRGRQGAYEQYF. V gene TRBV30 combines with J gene TRBJ2-7, with 9 nucleotides matching TRBD1. Germline CDR1 and CDR2: GTSNPN and SVGIG (reference sequence). The V and J ends lost 2 bases and 2 bases, in that order; junction bases with no gene match: 7. The CDR3 spans 15 residues.

This clone has only one observation. The J gene is TRBJ2-3, the V gene TRBV9; D is perhaps TRBD1 (5 bases). The CDR3 spans 14 residues. Between the trimmed V and J ends, which lost 3 bases and 1 base, there was a span of 9 bases. Germline V lookup: CDR1 SGDLS, CDR2 YYNGEE. As DNA, the CDR3 is TGTGCCAGCAGCGCGGAGACAGGCACAGATACGCAGTATTTT. It yields the protein CASSAETGTDTQYF. Together with reference TRBV9 and TRBJ2-3, the CDR3 gives the full variable domain: DSGVTQTPKHLITATGQRVTLRCSPRSGDLSVYWYQQSLDQGLQFLIQYYNGEERAKGNILERFSAQQFPDLHSELNLSSLELGDSALYFCASSAETGTDTQYFGPGTRLTVL.

V is TRBV2 and J is TRBJ2-1, with 9 bases that match TRBD2. CDR1 is SNHLY and CDR2 is FYNNEI in the germline V gene. The CDR3 is 15 amino acids. V was clipped by 3 bases and J by 0 bases; unmatched bases: 0. The CDR3 protein is CASSDSGGSYNEQFF. For the CDR3, the DNA is TGTGCCAGCAGTGATAGCGGGGGCTCCTACAATGAGCAGTTCTTC.

J is TRBJ2-1 and V is TRBV7-9; 13 nucleotides match TRBD2. With 5 bases clipped from V and 9 bases from J, the junction kept 7 bases outside the gene matches. Germline V gene sequence: CDR1 SEHNR, CDR2 FQNEAQ (reference sequence). This CDR3 has 15 amino acids. As DNA, the CDR3 is TGTGCCAGCAGCACTAGCGGGGGGGCCGCAATTGAGCAGTTCTTC. This gives the protein CASSTSGGAAIEQFF.

This chain links TRBV6-2 or TRBV6-3 with TRBJ2-2; D might be TRBD1 (6 bases). The CDR3 length is 13 residues. Trimming removed 2 bases from V and 7 bases from J, with 8 bases in between. The germline V gene encodes CDR1 MNHEY and CDR2 SVGEGT. Here the CDR3 reads CASSYEGVGELFF. For the CDR3, the DNA is TGTGCCAGCAGTTACGAGGGGGTCGGGGAGCTGTTTTTT.

The genes are TRBV19 and TRBJ1-2; no firm D call. The germline CDR1 and CDR2 sequences are LNHDA and SQIVND (reference sequence). The CDR3 contains 16 residues. Between the trimmed V and J ends, which lost 4 bases and 5 bases, there was a span of 20 bases. CDR3 sequence (DNA): TGTGCCAGTAGTACCGCGACCCTATGGGCTGAGTATGGCTACACCTTC. Residues: CASSTATLWAEYGYTF.

This clone was counted only a few times. The V and J genes are TRBV11-2 and TRBJ2-2, with 7 bases fitting TRBD2. Germline assignment: CDR1 SGHAT and CDR2 FQNNGV. The CDR3 totals 16 residues. With 1 base clipped from V and 7 bases from J, the junction kept 9 bases outside the gene matches. In nucleotides, the CDR3 is TGTGCCAGCAGCTTAGCGAGCGGGGCCGCGAACGGGGAGCTGTTTTTT. It translates to CASSLASGAANGELFF.

The chain is built from TRBV11-2 and TRBJ2-7, with D uncertain. Deletions cut 4 bases from V and 2 bases from J, with 12 bases between. Looked up from germline, CDR1 is SGHAT and CDR2 is FQNNGV. CDR3 length equals 14 residues. The CDR3 DNA follows: TGTGCCAGCAGCTCGTCACACACAGCCTACGAGCAGTACTTC. It specifies CASSSSHTAYEQYF.

The chain recombines TRBV20-1 with TRBJ2-7; 14 bases agree with TRBD2. The CDR3 runs 15 residues. CDR1 and CDR2 (germline): DFQATT, SNEGSKA (reference sequence). Germline trimming cut 3 bases from V and 5 bases from J; bases unmatched to any gene: 6. The DNA of the CDR3 is TGCAGTGCTAGTCGGACTAGCGGGGGGCTCCACGAGCAGTACTTC. It codes for CSASRTSGGLHEQYF.